This record looks at one TCR beta chain sequence and its context. The time point denotes: recipient sample about 28 days before transplant, after cytoreduction. Sequencing was performed with immunoSEQ multiplex PCR; in TCRdb, only in-frame clones are kept and a portion is missing. The table lists roughly 1,800 clones, approximately 93% of them singletons, with less than 3.5% in the top ten. The record originates from a study of T cell clonotyping in hematopoietic cell transplantation. CDR1 and CDR2 from the germline V gene are SGHDN and FVKESK. V was trimmed by 0 bases and J by 6 bases, leaving 7 bases between them. This CDR3 contains 13 residues.

The V gene is TRBV14, the J gene TRBJ2-3, with no clear D. The specimen comprised peripheral blood mononuclear cells, sampled before stem cell transplant. The sequence was obtained from a woman between 50 and 59 years old with acute myeloid leukemia. Some clones in this sample may be carry-over from other donors' samples. CDR3 nucleotide sequence: TGTGCCAGCAGCCAAGATCTGTCCGATACGCAGTATTTT. Residues: CASSQDLSDTQYF.